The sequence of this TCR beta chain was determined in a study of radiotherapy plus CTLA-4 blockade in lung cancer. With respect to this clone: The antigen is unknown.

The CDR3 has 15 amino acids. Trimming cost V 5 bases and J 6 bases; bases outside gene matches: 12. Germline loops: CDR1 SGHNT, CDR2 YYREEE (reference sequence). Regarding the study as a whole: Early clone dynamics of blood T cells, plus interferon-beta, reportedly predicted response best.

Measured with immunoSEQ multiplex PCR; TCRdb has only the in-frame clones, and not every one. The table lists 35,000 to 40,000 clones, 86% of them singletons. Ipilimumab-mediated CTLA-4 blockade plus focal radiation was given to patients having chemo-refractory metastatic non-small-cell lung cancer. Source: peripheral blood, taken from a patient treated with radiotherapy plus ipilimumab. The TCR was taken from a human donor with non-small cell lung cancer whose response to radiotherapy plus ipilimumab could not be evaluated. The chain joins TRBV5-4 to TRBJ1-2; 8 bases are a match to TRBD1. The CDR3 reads CASSLVAGGRDGYTF. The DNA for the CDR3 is TGTGCCAGCAGTCTTGTGGCAGGGGGCAGGGATGGCTACACCTTC. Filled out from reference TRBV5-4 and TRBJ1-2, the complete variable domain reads ETGVTQSPTHLIKTRGQQVTLRCSSQSGHNTVSWYQQALGQGPQFIFQYYREEENGRGNFPPRFSGLQFPNYSSELNVNALELDDSALYLCASSLVAGGRDGYTFGSGTRLTVV.